The 10 T cell receptor beta chains below all came from one sample that was sequenced in a study of T-cell memory formation after mild COVID-19. TCRdb re-derived calls from the 5' RACE reads in MiXCR, one entry per CDR3 protein. The table includes roughly 120,000 distinct CDR3 sequences, approximately 21% detected once. Input material: PBMCs or a T cell subset sorted from them (not recorded which). Receptors were obtained from a man younger than 35 who had mild COVID-19 (a few samples of this study predate the infection). Cell type and time point are not known.

V is TRBV12-3 or TRBV12-4 and J is TRBJ1-1; unclear D gene. This CDR3 is 14 amino acids long. Trimming removed 6 bases at V and 2 bases at J, with 13 bases between. This chain's CDR3 is CASSSATDNTEAFF. The CDR3 DNA follows: TGTGCCAGCAGCTCCGCTACAGATAACACTGAAGCTTTCTTT.

The chain couples TRBV4-1 to TRBJ2-7; D gene unclear. Germline V gene lookup returns CDR1 MGHRA and CDR2 YSYEKL. The CDR3 has 13 amino acids. V was trimmed by 4 bases and J by 4 bases, leaving 11 bases between them. CDR3 sequence reads: CASSPALGYEQYV. CDR3 sequence (DNA): TGCGCCAGCAGCCCCGCCCTGGGGTACGAGCAGTACGTC.

The CDR3 sequence is CASPGGPENEQFF. In DNA, the CDR3 is TGTGCCAGCCCCGGGGGGCCCGAGAATGAGCAGTTCTTC. This chain uses TRBV7-9 with TRBJ2-1; the D gene is possibly TRBD2 (7 bases). This CDR3 is built from 13 residues. The ends were cut back, 8 bases at V and 7 bases at J, with 15 bases in the middle. CDR1 and CDR2 (germline): SEHNR, FQNEAQ (reference sequence).

This clonotype rates as medium-sized. This sequence joins TRBV7-9 and TRBJ2-4; 7 bases match TRBD2. The CDR3 consists of 15 residues. Germline V lookup: CDR1 SEHNR, CDR2 FQNEAQ (reference sequence). The junction had 4 bases not matched to a gene; V was cut back by 1 base and J by 4 bases. The CDR3 DNA reads as TGTGCCAGCAGCTTAGTGCAGCGGGGAAAAAACATTCAGTACTTC. Its protein product is CASSLVQRGKNIQYF.

This clonotype was seen a few times. J is TRBJ2-3 and V is TRBV7-6; 8 bases are a match to TRBD2. CDR1 and CDR2 from the germline V gene are SGHVS and FNYEAQ. V lost 6 bases and J lost 4; bases outside the gene matches: 6. The length of the CDR3 is 14 residues. In DNA, the CDR3 is TGTGCCAGCAGTCACGGGGGGGGCCCAGATACGCAGTATTTT. It encodes CASSHGGGPDTQYF. The full variable domain, rest sourced from reference TRBV7-6 and TRBJ2-3, is GAGVSQSPRYKVTKRGQDVALRCDPISGHVSLYWYRQALGQGPEFLTYFNYEAQQDKSGLPNDRFSAERPEGSISTLTIQRTEQRDSAMYRCASSHGGGPDTQYFGPGTRLTVL.

V usage is TRBV7-8 and J usage is TRBJ2-7; 7 bases map to TRBD2. Germline V lookup: CDR1 SGHVS, CDR2 FQNEAQ. V lost 1 base to trimming and J lost 3 bases; unmatched junction nucleotides: 3. This CDR3 comprises 14 residues. CDR3 loop: CASSLDGGNYEQYV. Here the CDR3 DNA reads TGTGCCAGCAGCTTAGACGGGGGGAACTACGAGCAGTACGTC.

Only a few counts were recorded for this clonotype. The chain has TRBV10-3 and TRBJ1-1; D is ambiguous. V was trimmed by 3 bases and J by 2 bases, leaving 1 base between them. Germline assignment: CDR1 ENHRY and CDR2 SYGVKD. This CDR3 is built from 11 residues. The CDR3 loop is CAISDNTEAFF. DNA for the CDR3: TGTGCCATCAGTGATAACACTGAAGCTTTCTTT.

The V call is TRBV6-5, the J call TRBJ1-6; D unresolved. The CDR3 is 15 amino acids. V shed 0 bases and J shed 8 bases, with 11 bases lying between them. CDR1 is MNHEY and CDR2 is SVGAGI in the germline V gene. The CDR3, as DNA: TGTGCCAGCAGTTACTCGAATGGGGTCCATTCACCCCTCCACTTT. It encodes CASSYSNGVHSPLHF.

The chain links TRBV7-2 to TRBJ1-6; TRBD1 aligns across 8 bases. The CDR3 length is 15 residues. CDR1 and CDR2 (germline): SGHTA, FQGNSA. Losses at the gene ends were 6 bases for V and 7 bases for J; bases not matched to a gene: 8. The CDR3 reads CASRSPGTGNSPLHF. The CDR3 nucleotides are TGTGCCAGCAGGTCACCCGGGACAGGAAATTCACCCCTCCACTTT.

The count of this clonotype is one. The chain has TRBV11-2 and TRBJ2-2; D gene uncertain. V lost 4 bases, J lost 2 bases, and 14 bases lay in between. CDR1 is SGHAT, CDR2 FQNNGV, per germline. The CDR3 covers 16 residues. For the CDR3, the DNA is TGTGCCAGCAGCTCCCCGCTGGTCCGAAACACCGGGGAGCTGTTTTTT. Protein sequence: CASSSPLVRNTGELFF.